Below, one T cell receptor (beta chain) is given with its context. Its specificity is unknown. This entry belongs to a study of cytomegalovirus exposure and HLA in healthy donors. TCRdb keeps only in-frame clones here, not all; method: immunoSEQ multiplex PCR. Of about 130,000 clones listed, around 80% are singletons. Germline V gene data show CDR1 as SGHRS and CDR2 as YFSETQ. Germline trimming cut 5 bases from V and 8 bases from J; bases unmatched to any gene: 5. The CDR3 sequence is 13 residues long. Study-wide results and limits: A few chains tied to CMV proved CMV antigen-specific in vitro. It was about 150 TCR beta chains that were listed as cytomegalovirus-associated.

The clonotype comes from a man aged 25-45 years in good health and CMV-seropositive. Sequenced material: PBMCs. V usage is TRBV5-1 and J usage is TRBJ2-1; 9 positions match TRBD2. Written as DNA, the CDR3 is TGCGCCAGCAGACCTAGCGGGATATATGAGCAGTTCTTC. Its translation: CASRPSGIYEQFF.